The following is a TCR beta chain sequence with its context. This entry comes from a study of blood T cell repertoires in COVID-19. Study summary: Samples representing acute and convalescent COVID-19 were sourced from the United States, Italy and Spain. T cells, B-cell-depleted T cells, or PBMCs supplied cDNA or gDNA.

The V gene's germline CDR1 is SGHTA and CDR2 FQGNSA. The CDR3 contains 14 residues. Original analysis: Amplification with reference gene primers provided the estimates of nucleated cell counts. TCRdb's copy holds only in-frame clones and misses some; the assay was immunoSEQ multiplex PCR. V and J calls and clone size are those listed in that table; D and trimming were worked out from the DNA. This table holds 200,000 to 250,000 clones, 82% found once. This sequence joins TRBV7-2 and TRBJ2-5, with D maybe TRBD1 (6 bases). Sample: peripheral blood. The clonotype originates from a woman between 18 and 29 years old with acute or convalescent COVID-19. As DNA, the CDR3 is TGTGCATCCCGGGGAAGGGGGAGAGGAGAGACCCAGTACTTC. Translating it yields CASRGRGRGETQYF.